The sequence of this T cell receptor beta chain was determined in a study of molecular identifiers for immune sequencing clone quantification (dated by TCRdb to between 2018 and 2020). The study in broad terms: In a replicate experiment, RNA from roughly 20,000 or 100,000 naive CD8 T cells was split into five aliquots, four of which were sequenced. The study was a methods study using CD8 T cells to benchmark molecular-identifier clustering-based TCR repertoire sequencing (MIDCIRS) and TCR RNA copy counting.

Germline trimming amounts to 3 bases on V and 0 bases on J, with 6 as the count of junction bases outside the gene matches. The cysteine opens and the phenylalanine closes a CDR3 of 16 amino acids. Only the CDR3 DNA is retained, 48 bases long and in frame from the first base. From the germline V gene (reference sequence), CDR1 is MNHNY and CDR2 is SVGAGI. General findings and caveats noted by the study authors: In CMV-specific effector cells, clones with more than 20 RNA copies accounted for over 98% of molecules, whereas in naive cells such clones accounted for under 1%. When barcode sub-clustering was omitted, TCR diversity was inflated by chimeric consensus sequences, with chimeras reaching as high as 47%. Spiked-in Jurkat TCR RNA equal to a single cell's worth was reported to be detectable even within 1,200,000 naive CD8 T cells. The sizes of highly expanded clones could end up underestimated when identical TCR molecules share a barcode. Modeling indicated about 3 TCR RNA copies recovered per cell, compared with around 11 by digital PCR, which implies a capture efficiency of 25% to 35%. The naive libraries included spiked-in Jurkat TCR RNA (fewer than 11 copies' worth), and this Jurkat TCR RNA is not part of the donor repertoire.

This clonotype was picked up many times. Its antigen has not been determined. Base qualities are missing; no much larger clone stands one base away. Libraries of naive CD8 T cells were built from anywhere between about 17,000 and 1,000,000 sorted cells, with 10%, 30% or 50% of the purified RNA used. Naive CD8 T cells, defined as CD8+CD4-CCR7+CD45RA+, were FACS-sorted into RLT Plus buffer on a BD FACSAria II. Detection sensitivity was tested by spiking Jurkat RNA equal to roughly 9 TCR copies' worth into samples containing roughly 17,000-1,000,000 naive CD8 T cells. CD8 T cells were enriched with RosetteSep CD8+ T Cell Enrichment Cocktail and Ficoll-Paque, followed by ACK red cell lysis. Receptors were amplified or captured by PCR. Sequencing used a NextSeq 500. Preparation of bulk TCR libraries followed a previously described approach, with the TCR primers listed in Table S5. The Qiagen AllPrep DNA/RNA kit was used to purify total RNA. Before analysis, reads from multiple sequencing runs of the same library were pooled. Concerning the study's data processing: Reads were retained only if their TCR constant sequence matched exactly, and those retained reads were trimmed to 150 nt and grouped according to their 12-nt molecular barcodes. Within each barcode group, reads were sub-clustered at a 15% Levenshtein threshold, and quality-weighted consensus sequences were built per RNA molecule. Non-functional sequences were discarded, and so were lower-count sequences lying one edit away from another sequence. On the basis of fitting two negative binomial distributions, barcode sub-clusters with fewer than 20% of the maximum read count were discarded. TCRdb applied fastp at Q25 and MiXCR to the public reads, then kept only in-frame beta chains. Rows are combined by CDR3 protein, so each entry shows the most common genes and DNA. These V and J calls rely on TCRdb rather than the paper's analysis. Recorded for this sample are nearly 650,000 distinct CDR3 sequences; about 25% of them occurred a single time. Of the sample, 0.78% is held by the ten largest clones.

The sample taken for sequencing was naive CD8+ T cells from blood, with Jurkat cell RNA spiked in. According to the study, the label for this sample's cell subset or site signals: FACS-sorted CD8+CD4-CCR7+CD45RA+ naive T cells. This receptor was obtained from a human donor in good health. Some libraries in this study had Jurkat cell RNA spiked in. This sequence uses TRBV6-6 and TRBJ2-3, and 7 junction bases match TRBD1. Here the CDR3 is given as CASSYFRDSSTDTQYF. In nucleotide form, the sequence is TGTGCCAGCAGTTATTTCCGGGACAGTAGCACAGATACGCAGTATTTT.